This T cell receptor (beta chain) was documented in a study of immune heterogeneity within non-small cell lung tumors. Overall study results and limits: Site-unique high-frequency clones occurred alongside identical dominant CDR3 beta clonotypes that recurred across tumor sites within a patient. The correlation between local T-cell clonality and local tumor mutational burden was positive, moderate in strength and statistically significant, with R around 0.36.

Of note for this clonotype: The antigen remains unidentified.

A first 10-cycle multiplex round used 32 V-gene and 13 J-gene primers on TCR beta CDR3. Each CDR3 protein gets one entry after TCRdb re-called the multiplex PCR reads with MiXCR. The repertoire holds 20,000 to 25,000 distinct CDR3 sequences, with 25% to 30% as singletons. Bulk tumor genomic DNA was the template, and each sample received 450 to 650 ng. Several biopsies per primary tumor were taken during surgery, spaced as far apart as possible. Those enrolled were patients newly diagnosed with untreated non-small cell lung cancer and undergoing curative surgery. CDR3 length: 16 amino acids. The germline gives CDR1 SGHTA, CDR2 FQGNSA. After removal of 5 bases from V and 10 bases from J, the junction contained 17 bases not matched to a gene.

The sample taken for sequencing was lung tumor tissue. The chain joins TRBV7-2 to TRBJ1-2; TRBD1 matches at 9 bases. The TCR sequence derives from a man aged 35 to 55 with non-small cell lung cancer. CDR3 sequence: CASSIYSGTGLLDYTF. The CDR3 nucleotides are TGTGCCAGCAGCATCTATTCCGGGACAGGGCTTCTTGACTACACCTTC.